A single sample is the source of the 13 T cell receptor beta chains below, sequenced in a study of vaccination and CD4 T cells after COVID-19. Cultured CD4+ T-cell DNA underwent Oncomine TCR Beta short-read sequencing. TCRdb independently ran MiXCR on the PCR reads; one entry per CDR3 protein. The sample holds under 20,000 distinct CDR3 sequences, about four fifths seen once. The antigens for these receptors are not known. The sample's treatment: approximately 9-day PBMC culture with coronavirus spike peptide pools or control peptides (ViraFEST assay). Sequenced material: CD4+ T cells from blood, cultured in vitro, taken after SARS-CoV-2 vaccination. The receptors were gathered from a human donor who received a COVID-19 vaccine.

This sequence joins TRBV20-1 and TRBJ1-1, with D maybe TRBD1 (6 bases). V was pared by 2 bases and J by 2 bases, with 12 bases between. Germline-derived CDR1 and CDR2 are DFQATT and SNEGSKA (reference sequence). This CDR3 region has 14 residues. CDR3 amino acids: CSARRGHLNTEAFF. In DNA, the CDR3 is TGCAGTGCTAGACGGGGGCATCTAAACACTGAAGCTTTCTTT.

The chain couples TRBV7-2 to TRBJ1-6; TRBD1 is a possible D gene (6 bases). Per the germline V gene, CDR1 is SGHTA and CDR2 is FQGNSA. V lost 7 bases, J lost 4 bases, and 17 bases lay in between. The CDR3 consists of 16 residues. CDR3 in amino acids: CASNQFRDTYNSPLHF. Written as DNA, the CDR3 is TGTGCCAGCAACCAATTCCGGGACACATATAATTCACCCCTCCACTTT.

The chain employs TRBV2 and TRBJ2-7; 7 nucleotides align to TRBD2. Germline V gene lookup returns CDR1 SNHLY and CDR2 FYNNEI. The V segment lost 3 bases and the J segment 4 bases; nucleotides outside the gene matches: 3. The CDR3 is made up of 13 amino acids. Here the CDR3 reads CASSDLAAYEQYF. Here the CDR3 DNA reads TGTGCCAGCAGTGACCTAGCGGCATACGAGCAGTACTTC.

This clonotype was seen a few times. The V and J genes are TRBV7-9 and TRBJ1-1; D remains ambiguous. The CDR3 totals 10 residues. V lost 4 bases to trimming and J lost 8 bases, with 5 bases between them. CDR1 and CDR2 from the germline V gene are SEHNR and FQNEAQ (reference sequence). CDR3 DNA sequence: TGTGCCAGCAGCTCATTCGAAGCTTTCTTT. Translation: CASSSFEAFF.

V gene TRBV20-1 combines with J gene TRBJ2-1; 11 positions agree with TRBD2. The CDR3 is 13 amino acids. J lost 9 bases, V lost 4 bases, and 5 bases had no gene match. CDR1 DFQATT and CDR2 SNEGSKA come from the germline V gene (reference sequence). CDR3 region: CSAIAGGRIEQFF. DNA for the CDR3: TGCAGTGCTATAGCGGGGGGGCGTATTGAGCAGTTCTTC.

This chain uses TRBV6-1 with TRBJ2-3; D is possibly TRBD2 (7 bases). V lost 7 bases and J lost 4, with 18 bases in between. The CDR3 is 15 residues long. CDR1 and CDR2 (germline): MNHNS, SASEGT. CDR3 protein: CASNRAGAEADTQYF. In DNA form, the CDR3 reads TGTGCCAGCAATCGTGCGGGGGCGGAGGCAGATACGCAGTATTTT.

The chain recombines TRBV19 with TRBJ1-5; tentatively, D is TRBD1 (5 bases). Trimming removed 6 bases from V and 0 bases from J, with 12 bases in between. The length of the CDR3 is 15 residues. Germline V lookup: CDR1 LNHDA, CDR2 SQIVND (reference sequence). CDR3 loop: CASSIQVNSNQPQHF. Here the CDR3 DNA reads TGTGCCAGTAGCATACAGGTTAATAGCAATCAGCCCCAGCATTTT.

The rearrangement joins TRBV2 to TRBJ2-1, with 9 positions matching TRBD1. With V trimmed by 4 bases and J by 7 bases, 8 bases remained unmatched. The V gene's germline CDR1 is SNHLY and CDR2 FYNNEI. CDR3 length equals 15 residues. The chain's CDR3 is CASSVTGGVRNEQFF. CDR3 DNA sequence: TGTGCCAGCAGTGTGACAGGGGGAGTTAGGAATGAGCAGTTCTTC.

The chain couples TRBV29-1 to TRBJ2-5; no clear D gene. CDR3 length equals 12 residues. CDR1 is SQVTM and CDR2 is ANQGSEA in the germline V gene. The CDR3 region has the DNA TGCAGTTCCACGGAGCTTCAAGAGACCCAGTACTTC. Residues: CSSTELQETQYF.

The chain is built from TRBV12-3 or TRBV12-4 and TRBJ2-1; D unclear. CDR3 size: 13 residues. With 6 bases removed from V and 3 bases from J, the gap between germline ends came to 9 bases. The chain's CDR3 is CASSPHGYNEQFF. The CDR3, as DNA: TGTGCCAGCAGCCCCCACGGCTACAATGAGCAGTTCTTC.

V gene TRBV5-1 combines with J gene TRBJ2-7; the match to TRBD1 covers 7 bases. V was pared by 4 bases and J by 2 bases, with 9 bases of the junction left unmatched. CDR3 length: 15 residues. Germline CDR1 reads SGHRS; CDR2 reads YFSETQ. The CDR3 nucleotides read TGCGCCAGCAGCATACAGACAGGGTTCACCTACGAGCAGTACTTC. Residues: CASSIQTGFTYEQYF.

The V gene is TRBV24-1, the J gene TRBJ2-7; weak D call: TRBD1 (5 bases). CDR3 length equals 15 residues. The V gene lost 4 bases and the J gene lost 0 bases, with 12 bases spanning the gap. CDR1 and CDR2 from the germline V gene are KGHDR and SFDVKD. The CDR3 protein is CATSDSSTVSYEQYF. In nucleotides, the CDR3 is TGTGCCACCAGTGACTCATCGACAGTCTCCTACGAGCAGTACTTC.

CDR3 in amino acids: CASSSGLADNNEQFF. Written as DNA, the CDR3 is TGTGCCAGCAGCTCGGGACTAGCGGATAACAATGAGCAGTTCTTC. This chain uses TRBV7-7 with TRBJ2-1; 11 bases match TRBD2. V dropped 4 bases and J dropped 5; count of bases not matched to a gene: 4. The CDR3 has 15 amino acids. Germline assignment: CDR1 SSHAT and CDR2 FNYEAQ (reference sequence).